What follows are 6 T cell receptor beta chains derived from one specimen sequenced in a study of cytomegalovirus exposure and HLA in healthy donors. Vbeta (60) and Jbeta (13) primers were used in the PCR. Produced via immunoSEQ multiplex PCR; TCRdb's table is partial and in-frame only. The table shows under 200,000 clones, with approximately 80% occurring only once. The sequenced sample was PBMCs. Every receptor here comes from a man between 18 and 29 years old in good health and CMV-seropositive.

V gene TRBV5-1 combines with J gene TRBJ2-5, with TRBD2 matching 10 bases. The germline gives CDR1 SGHRS, CDR2 YFSETQ. The CDR3 totals 16 residues. The J segment lost 5 bases and the V segment lost 0 bases, leaving 7 bases of the junction unmatched. CDR3 sequence reads: CASSLASLAGAETQYF. The CDR3 nucleotides read TGCGCCAGCAGCTTGGCTAGTCTAGCGGGGGCTGAGACCCAGTACTTC.

The genes are TRBV29-1 and TRBJ2-7; 7 bases agree with TRBD2. Germline loops: CDR1 SQVTM, CDR2 ANQGSEA. The CDR3 is 16 amino acids. After removal of 1 base from V and 6 bases from J, the junction contained 15 bases not matched to a gene. The DNA for the CDR3 is TGCAGCGTTGAAGGGGCGGGAGTGGCCCGGCGAGTCGAGCAGTACTTC. Its translation is CSVEGAGVARRVEQYF.

V usage is TRBV4-2 and J usage is TRBJ2-3, with D possibly being TRBD2 (6 bases). V lost 7 bases and J 3 bases, leaving 8 bases between the germline ends. CDR1 is LGHNA, CDR2 YNFKEQ, per germline. The CDR3 has 12 residues. The CDR3 loop reads CASTAGTDTQYF. CDR3 nucleotide sequence: TGTGCCAGCACGGCGGGAACAGATACGCAGTATTTT.

The chain is built from TRBV4-1 and TRBJ2-7, with 11 positions matching TRBD2. The junction had 9 bases not matched to a gene; V was cut back by 4 bases and J by 4 bases. The CDR3 is 16 residues long. The germline gives CDR1 MGHRA, CDR2 YSYEKL. CDR3 nucleotides: TGCGCCAGCAGCCCAAGACTAGCGGGATCAGGGTACGAGCAGTACTTC. Residues: CASSPRLAGSGYEQYF.

This clone was observed once. The chain combines TRBV4-1 with TRBJ1-5; no firm D call. From germline, CDR1 is MGHRA and CDR2 YSYEKL. Trimming removed 3 bases from V and 3 bases from J, with 6 bases in between. The CDR3 contains 13 residues. CDR3 nucleotides: TGCGCCAGCAGCCAGCGGGACAATCAGCCCCAGCATTTT. It translates to CASSQRDNQPQHF.

This clone was detected once. In DNA, the CDR3 is TGCAGCGCGAAACTAGCCGCCGCCGGGGAGCTGTTTTTT. Its protein product is CSAKLAAAGELFF. The chain joins TRBV29-1 to TRBJ2-2; perhaps TRBD2 as D (6 bases). Germline lookup yields CDR1 SQVTM and CDR2 ANQGSEA. The V gene lost 7 bases and the J gene lost 6 bases, with 15 bases spanning the gap. CDR3 length equals 13 residues.